The entry that follows covers one T cell receptor (beta chain) sequence. Its antigen is unknown. This sample was taken from a study of CD8+ T cells in alopecia areata. General study results and limits: Normal scalp showed lower clonality than lesional scalp, especially alopecia totalis/universalis.

Trimming removed 5 bases at V and 5 bases at J, with 16 bases between. Per germline, CDR1 SGHTA and CDR2 FQGNSA. The CDR3 consists of 15 residues. The sequencing template was cDNA reverse transcribed from extracted RNA. Libraries were prepared by immunoSEQ multiplex PCR; TCRdb keeps only in-frame clonotypes and omits some of them. The sample holds over 120,000 clones, 58% seen once. This sequence joins TRBV7-2 and TRBJ2-1; D may correspond to TRBD1 or TRBD2 (6 bases each). Sequenced material: CD4+ T cells sorted from blood, taken at week 0. This clonotype was obtained from a human donor with alopecia areata. CDR3 DNA sequence: TGTGCCAGCAGCCTAAAGGGGGGTCTCAACAATGAGCAGTTCTTC. This translates into CASSLKGGLNNEQFF.